The 25 T cell receptor beta chains reported below all come from one sample, sequenced in a study of shared clonotypes between healthy human individuals. Sequencing was performed with immunoSEQ multiplex PCR; in TCRdb, only in-frame clones are kept and a portion is missing. The sample contains around 300,000 clones, more than 75% of which appear only once. The specimen was memory CD8+ T cells sorted from blood. Subset indicated: CD45RO+ cells pooled with CCR7-negative TemRA cells. These receptors came from a man aged 18 to 30 in good health.

The chain recombines TRBV6-1 with TRBJ2-7; 15 bases fit TRBD2. Germline assignment: CDR1 MNHNS and CDR2 SASEGT. The CDR3 covers 15 residues. The V gene end was trimmed by 3 bases and the J gene end by 3 bases; junction bases not matched to a gene: 0. The CDR3 region has the DNA TGTGCCAGCAGTGAGGGACTAGCGGGAGGCTACGAGCAGTACTTC. This encodes CASSEGLAGGYEQYF.

Points on this clone: The same CDR3 also results from other DNA sequences found in this sample. The chain is built from TRBV28 and TRBJ2-3; D gene ambiguous. V lost 1 base and J 6 bases, leaving 5 bases between the germline ends. Germline lookup yields CDR1 MDHEN and CDR2 SYDVKM. CDR3 length: 12 amino acids. CDR3 region: CASSLLPDTQYF. The DNA of the CDR3 is TGTGCCAGCAGTTTATTGCCCGATACGCAGTATTTT. The full variable domain, in which reference TRBV28 and TRBJ2-3 provide the parts outside the CDR3, is DVKVTQSSRYLVKRTGEKVFLECVQDMDHENMFWYRQDPGLGLRLIYFSYDVKMKEKGDIPEGYSVSREKKERFSLILESASTNQTSMYLCASSLLPDTQYFGPGTRLTVL.

This clone was picked up one time. CDR3 coding DNA: TGTGCCAGCAAACTCTGGGCTAGCGGGAGTAATGAGCAGTTCTTC. Its translation is CASKLWASGSNEQFF. The rearrangement joins TRBV6-5 to TRBJ2-1, with TRBD2 matching 10 bases. V dropped 7 bases and J dropped 7; count of bases not matched to a gene: 10. The CDR3 is 15 amino acids. The germline gives CDR1 MNHEY, CDR2 SVGAGI.

The chain recombines TRBV7-9 with TRBJ2-7; D remains unclear. From germline, CDR1 is SEHNR and CDR2 FQNEAQ (reference sequence). Trimming removed 6 bases at V and 0 bases at J, with 9 bases between. The CDR3 sequence is 13 residues long. The CDR3 sequence: CASSGTDSYEQYF. CDR3 DNA: TGTGCCAGCAGTGGAACAGACTCCTACGAGCAGTACTTC. The full variable domain, completed using reference TRBV7-9 and TRBJ2-7, is DTGVSQNPRHKITKRGQNVTFRCDPISEHNRLYWYRQTLGQGPEFLTYFQNEAQLEKSRLLSDRFSAERPKGSFSTLEIQRTEQGDSAMYLCASSGTDSYEQYFGPGTRLTVT.

This clone was recorded only once. This chain connects TRBV6-6 to TRBJ1-2; D not resolved. V dropped 7 bases and J dropped 5 bases, with 17 bases sitting between them. From germline, CDR1 is MNHNY and CDR2 SVGAGI (reference sequence). The CDR3 loop spans 14 amino acids. The CDR3 protein is CASTPGPTLYGYTF. The CDR3 DNA reads as TGTGCCAGCACCCCCGGGCCCACCCTTTATGGCTACACCTTC.

This clone was picked up one time. The chain joins TRBV7-6 to TRBJ1-1; 7 bases are a match to TRBD1. In germline, CDR1 is SGHVS, CDR2 FNYEAQ. The CDR3 extends over 14 amino acids. The V gene end was trimmed by 1 base and the J gene end by 2 bases; junction bases not matched to a gene: 1. The CDR3 region has the DNA TGTGCCAGCAGCTTAGGGGACAGAAACACTGAAGCTTTCTTT. This codes for CASSLGDRNTEAFF.

The chain has TRBV11-2 and TRBJ2-5; 7 nucleotides line up with TRBD1. V lost 6 bases and J lost 5; bases outside the gene matches: 12. Germline V gives CDR1 SGHAT, CDR2 FQNNGV. This CDR3 region has 15 residues. CDR3 amino acids: CASRSGDRVWETQYF. The CDR3 region has the DNA TGTGCCAGCAGGTCCGGGGACAGAGTGTGGGAGACCCAGTACTTC.

V is TRBV27 and J is TRBJ2-3; possible D gene TRBD1, 5 bases. The CDR3 length is 11 residues. Germline CDR1 is MNHEY and CDR2 is SMNVEV (reference sequence). V lost 10 bases, J lost 4 bases, and 9 bases lay in between. In DNA form, the CDR3 reads TGTGCCATTAGGGGCCCAGATACGCAGTATTTT. The encoded protein is CAIRGPDTQYF.

J is TRBJ1-2 and V is TRBV30; 7 nucleotides align to TRBD1. CDR1 and CDR2 (germline): GTSNPN, SVGIG (reference sequence). The CDR3 runs 15 residues. The V gene end was trimmed by 5 bases and the J gene end by 3 bases; junction bases not matched to a gene: 12. The CDR3 nucleotides read TGTGCCTGGGGCCGACCAACAGGGGACCACTATGGCTACACCTTC. Translation gives CAWGRPTGDHYGYTF. The variable domain in full, completed from reference TRBV30 and TRBJ1-2, reads SQTIHQWPATLVQPVGSPLSLECTVEGTSNPNLYWYRQAAGRGLQLLFYSVGIGQISSEVPQNLSASRPQDRQFILSSKKLLLSDSGFYLCAWGRPTGDHYGYTFGSGTRLTVV.

The chain employs TRBV10-2 and TRBJ2-1; the match to TRBD2 covers 13 bases. Germline lookup yields CDR1 WSHSY and CDR2 SAAADI. V shed 9 bases, J shed 8 bases, and the junction held 13 bases outside the gene matches. CDR3 length: 16 amino acids. The CDR3: CASRTSGGGSLDEQFF. The CDR3 coding sequence is TGCGCCAGTAGGACTAGCGGGGGAGGTAGCCTCGATGAGCAGTTCTTC.

The chain uses TRBV27 and TRBJ1-5; perhaps TRBD1 as D (5 bases). This CDR3 is built from 14 residues. V was clipped by 4 bases and J by 9 bases, with 16 bases between them. CDR1 and CDR2 from the germline V gene are MNHEY and SMNVEV (reference sequence). CDR3 bases: TGTGCCAGCAGTTCCTCGGGGGTCCCGGCGCCCCAGCATTTT. Translated, it gives CASSSSGVPAPQHF.

The V gene is TRBV5-8, the J gene TRBJ1-1; 8 bases are a match to TRBD1. V lost 0 bases to trimming and J lost 3 bases; unmatched junction nucleotides: 7. The length of the CDR3 is 16 residues. CDR1 is SGHTS, CDR2 YDEGEE, per germline. DNA of the CDR3: TGTGCCAGCAGCTTGGTGGGACAGGCTTGGCACACTGAAGCTTTCTTT. Translating it yields CASSLVGQAWHTEAFF.

The chain is built from TRBV7-9 and TRBJ2-7, with D unresolved. In germline, CDR1 is SEHNR, CDR2 FQNEAQ (reference sequence). The CDR3 has 11 amino acids. V was pared by 5 bases and J by 4 bases, with 6 bases between. CDR3 DNA sequence: TGTGCCAGCAGCCACGATTACGAGCAGTACTTC. Translating it yields CASSHDYEQYF.

The V and J genes are TRBV5-8 and TRBJ2-2; D remains unclear. Per the germline V gene, CDR1 is SGHTS and CDR2 is YDEGEE. The CDR3 is made up of 16 amino acids. V was trimmed by 0 bases and J by 3 bases, leaving 12 bases between them. This CDR3 is CASSLGEWRYTGELFF. The CDR3 DNA reads as TGTGCCAGCAGCTTGGGGGAATGGCGGTACACCGGGGAGCTGTTTTTT.

This chain links TRBV7-9 with TRBJ2-5; D is perhaps TRBD2 (5 bases). Germline V gives CDR1 SEHNR, CDR2 FQNEAQ (reference sequence). V gave up 8 bases and J gave up 3 bases, with 22 bases separating them. The CDR3 consists of 16 residues. This CDR3 reads CASALFKPGGEETQYF. DNA of the CDR3: TGTGCCAGCGCACTCTTTAAACCAGGAGGCGAAGAGACCCAGTACTTC.

This rearrangement joins TRBV28 to TRBJ2-2; no clear D gene. Germline-derived CDR1 and CDR2 are MDHEN and SYDVKM. With 2 bases removed from V and 2 bases from J, the gap between germline ends came to 9 bases. The CDR3 is 15 amino acids. CDR3 region: CASSLTGLNTGELFF. The CDR3 nucleotides read TGTGCCAGCAGTTTAACGGGCCTAAACACCGGGGAGCTGTTTTTT.

The CDR3 protein is CASSLGGGNYEQYF. For the CDR3, the DNA is TGCGCCAGCAGCTTGGGCGGGGGGAACTACGAGCAGTACTTC. This rearrangement joins TRBV5-1 to TRBJ2-7; 8 bases line up with TRBD2. V trimming: 0 bases; J trimming: 3 bases; junction bases outside the gene matches: 2. Germline CDR1 and CDR2: SGHRS and YFSETQ. There are 14 residues in the CDR3.

The chain joins TRBV7-2 to TRBJ1-2; 9 bases are shared with TRBD1. Germline V gives CDR1 SGHTA, CDR2 FQGNSA. The CDR3 is made up of 16 amino acids. The V segment lost 4 bases and the J segment 7 bases; nucleotides outside the gene matches: 13. The CDR3 sequence is CASSSLRGDRDSGYTF. CDR3 sequence (DNA): TGTGCCAGCAGCTCTCTCCGAGGGGACAGGGATAGTGGCTACACCTTC. The full variable domain, rest sourced from reference TRBV7-2 and TRBJ1-2, is GAGVSQSPSNKVTEKGKDVELRCDPISGHTALYWYRQSLGQGLEFLIYFQGNSAPDKSGLPSDRFSAERTGGSVSTLTIQRTQQEDSAVYLCASSSLRGDRDSGYTFGSGTRLTVV.

The sample holds one count of this clone. The chain recombines TRBV2 with TRBJ1-2; 7 bases line up with TRBD1. V lost 4 bases and J lost 6; bases outside the gene matches: 8. The V gene's germline CDR1 is SNHLY and CDR2 FYNNEI. This CDR3 spans 14 amino acids. CDR3 sequence: CASSVVQGYDGYTF. In DNA form, the CDR3 reads TGTGCCAGCAGTGTCGTACAGGGGTACGATGGCTACACCTTC.

The chain joins TRBV2 to TRBJ1-6, with D possibly being TRBD1 (5 bases). Germline CDR1 is SNHLY and CDR2 is FYNNEI. V was clipped by 10 bases and J by 9 bases, with 16 bases between them. The CDR3 loop spans 13 amino acids. The CDR3 loop is CATLEGNSSPLHF. CDR3 in DNA: TGTGCCACTCTGGAGGGGAACAGTTCACCCCTCCACTTT.

V usage is TRBV5-4 and J usage is TRBJ2-1; the D gene is possibly TRBD1 (5 bases). The V gene's germline CDR1 is SGHNT and CDR2 YYREEE (reference sequence). CDR3 length: 17 amino acids. Between the trimmed V and J ends, which lost 4 bases and 3 bases, there was a span of 20 bases. The chain's CDR3 is CASSLAHKGRLYNEQFF. In DNA form, the CDR3 reads TGTGCCAGCAGCCTGGCTCACAAGGGGCGGCTCTACAATGAGCAGTTCTTC.

This chain uses TRBV29-1 with TRBJ2-7, with a possible D match to TRBD2 (6 bases). This CDR3 spans 14 amino acids. The V and J ends lost 4 bases and 2 bases respectively, with 15 bases between them. Germline lookup yields CDR1 SQVTM and CDR2 ANQGSEA. The CDR3 DNA reads TGCAGCGTTGTGACGGGAGTGGGACCCTACGAGCAGTACTTC. It encodes CSVVTGVGPYEQYF.

V is TRBV9 and J is TRBJ2-3; no clear D gene. Germline V gene data show CDR1 as SGDLS and CDR2 as YYNGEE. CDR3 length equals 15 residues. Trimming left V 0 bases short and J 3 bases short, with 11 bases between. CDR3 coding DNA: TGTGCCAGCAGCGTAGAGGGTTTTAGTACAGATACGCAGTATTTT. Translating gives CASSVEGFSTDTQYF.

The chain has TRBV28 and TRBJ2-7, with unresolved D. From germline, CDR1 is MDHEN and CDR2 SYDVKM. The V gene lost 3 bases and the J gene lost 2 bases, with 11 bases spanning the gap. The CDR3 runs to 14 residues. Written as DNA, the CDR3 is TGTGCCAGCAGTTTCCGAGGTAGCACCTACGAGCAGTACTTC. Its translation is CASSFRGSTYEQYF.

The chain carries TRBV4-2 and TRBJ2-5, with D perhaps given as TRBD1 or TRBD2 (5 bases each). The V gene lost 0 bases and the J gene lost 1 base, with 21 bases spanning the gap. Germline V gene sequence: CDR1 LGHNA, CDR2 YNFKEQ. This CDR3 is 19 amino acids long. CDR3 DNA sequence: TGTGCCAGCAGCCAAGATCAGAATAGCGAGGGGTCTAGCCAAGAGACCCAGTACTTC. Protein: CASSQDQNSEGSSQETQYF.